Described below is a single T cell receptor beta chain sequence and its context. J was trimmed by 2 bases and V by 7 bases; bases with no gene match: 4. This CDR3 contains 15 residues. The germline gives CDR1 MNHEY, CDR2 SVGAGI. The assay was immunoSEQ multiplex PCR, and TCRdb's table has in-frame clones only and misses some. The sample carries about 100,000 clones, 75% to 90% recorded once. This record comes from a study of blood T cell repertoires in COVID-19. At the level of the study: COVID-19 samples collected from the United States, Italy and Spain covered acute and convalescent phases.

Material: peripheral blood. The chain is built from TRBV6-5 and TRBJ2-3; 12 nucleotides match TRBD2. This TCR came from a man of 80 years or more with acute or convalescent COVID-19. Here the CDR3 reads CASTLAGGPTDTQYF. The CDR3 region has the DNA TGTGCCAGCACCCTAGCGGGAGGGCCCACAGATACGCAGTATTTT.